Presented here are 14 T cell receptor beta chains from one specimen sequenced in a study of blood T cell repertoires in COVID-19. The data were produced by immunoSEQ multiplex PCR, yet TCRdb's version contains in-frame clones alone and is incomplete. This table has about 280,000 clones, approximately 81% appearing once. Sequenced material: PBMCs or T cells enriched from blood (not recorded which). These receptors all come from a woman between 50 and 59 years old who had recovered from COVID-19.

This chain joins TRBV18 and TRBJ1-1; no clear D gene. The V and J ends lost 4 bases and 3 bases respectively, with 15 bases between them. CDR3 length: 15 amino acids. Germline V gives CDR1 KGHSH, CDR2 LQKENI. The CDR3 region is CASSRSLGGDTEAFF. In DNA, the CDR3 is TGTGCCAGCTCACGAAGCCTGGGCGGGGACACTGAAGCTTTCTTT.

J is TRBJ2-2 and V is TRBV5-5, with a tentative D call TRBD2 (6 bases). From germline, CDR1 is SGHKS and CDR2 YYEKEE (reference sequence). CDR3 length equals 16 residues. Trimming took 5 bases from V and 1 from J, leaving 15 bases between them. CDR3 in amino acids: CASRRIAEGNTGELFF. In nucleotides, the CDR3 is TGTGCCAGCAGGCGGATAGCGGAAGGGAACACCGGGGAGCTGTTTTTT.

DNA of the CDR3: TGTGCCTGGAGGCGGCCCGGGACAGGGCCTAATGAAAAACTGTTTTTT. It yields the protein CAWRRPGTGPNEKLFF. This chain joins TRBV30 and TRBJ1-4; 9 positions agree with TRBD1. CDR1 is GTSNPN and CDR2 is SVGIG in the germline V gene (reference sequence). The V segment lost 3 bases and the J segment 3 bases; nucleotides outside the gene matches: 8. This CDR3 has 16 amino acids.

This clone appeared a few times. The genes are TRBV6-5 and TRBJ1-1; the D is unclear. V was cut by 11 bases and J by 0 bases, with 16 bases left in between. This CDR3 comprises 14 residues. Germline CDR1 is MNHEY and CDR2 is SVGAGI. CDR3 in amino acids: CASIKQTMNTEAFF. CDR3 nucleotide sequence: TGTGCCTCAATAAAACAGACAATGAACACTGAAGCTTTCTTT.

J is TRBJ1-2 and V is TRBV19; D is perhaps TRBD1 (5 bases). In germline, CDR1 is LNHDA, CDR2 SQIVND (reference sequence). Trimming left V 5 bases short and J 4 bases short, with 8 bases between. The length of the CDR3 is 12 residues. The CDR3 region is CASSGDSYGYTF. In nucleotides, the CDR3 is TGTGCCAGTAGTGGAGACAGCTATGGCTACACCTTC.

This chain connects TRBV28 to TRBJ1-6; no definite D call. The germline V gene has CDR1 MDHEN and CDR2 SYDVKM. The CDR3 loop spans 14 amino acids. The V end was cut by 10 bases, the J end by 4 bases, with 14 bases between. The CDR3 loop is CAIRPPGYNSPLHF. As DNA, the CDR3 is TGTGCCATTCGGCCCCCGGGTTATAATTCACCCCTCCACTTT.

This clone was observed a single time. This chain joins TRBV27 and TRBJ1-4; TRBD1 might be the D (6 bases). Trimming removed 0 bases from V and 2 bases from J, with 16 bases in between. Germline CDR1 reads MNHEY; CDR2 reads SMNVEV (reference sequence). This CDR3 spans 18 amino acids. DNA of the CDR3: TGTGCCAGCAGTTTATCATCCCTACCGGGACACACTAATGAAAAACTGTTTTTT. Translating it yields CASSLSSLPGHTNEKLFF. The variable domain in full, completed from reference TRBV27 and TRBJ1-4, reads EAQVTQNPRYLITVTGKKLTVTCSQNMNHEYMSWYRQDPGLGLRQIYYSMNVEVTDKGDVPEGYKVSRKEKRNFPLILESPSPNQTSLYFCASSLSSLPGHTNEKLFFGSGTQLSVL.

J is TRBJ2-5 and V is TRBV5-5; TRBD1 agrees at 8 bases. The trim removed 4 bases at V and 4 bases at J, leaving 3 bases unmatched. The CDR3 length is 13 residues. Germline-derived CDR1 and CDR2 are SGHKS and YYEKEE (reference sequence). CDR3 sequence reads: CASSPDRGETQYF. The CDR3 nucleotides are TGTGCCAGCAGCCCCGACAGGGGAGAGACCCAGTACTTC. Filled out from reference TRBV5-5 and TRBJ2-5, the complete variable domain reads DAGVTQSPTHLIKTRGQQVTLRCSPISGHKSVSWYQQVLGQGPQFIFQYYEKEERGRGNFPDRFSARQFPNYSSELNVNALLLGDSALYLCASSPDRGETQYFGPGTRLLVL.

This sequence joins TRBV4-1 and TRBJ2-2, with a weak D call TRBD2 (5 bases). CDR1 MGHRA and CDR2 YSYEKL come from the germline V gene. The CDR3 loop spans 12 amino acids. V was cut by 4 bases and J by 8 bases, with 8 bases left in between. CDR3 protein: CASSLRGGELFF. CDR3 coding DNA: TGCGCCAGCAGCCTTCGGGGTGGGGAGCTGTTTTTT.

This clone was seen once. V gene TRBV14 combines with J gene TRBJ1-6; possibly TRBD1 for D (6 bases). The CDR3 consists of 15 residues. The V gene lost 4 bases and the J gene lost 6 bases, with 13 bases spanning the gap. Per germline, CDR1 SGHDN and CDR2 FVKESK. CDR3 in DNA: TGTGCCAGCAGCCTACAACAGGGATCTAATTCACCCCTCCACTTT. It translates to CASSLQQGSNSPLHF.

As regards this clone: Other DNA sequences in this sample translate to the same CDR3. The DNA of the CDR3 is TGTGCCAGCAGCCCACAGGCAAACTATGGCTACACCTTC. Protein: CASSPQANYGYTF. The J gene is TRBJ1-2, the V gene TRBV7-9; weak D call: TRBD1 (5 bases). The germline V gene has CDR1 SEHNR and CDR2 FQNEAQ (reference sequence). The CDR3 has 13 amino acids. V lost 5 bases and J lost 2, with 9 bases in between.

CDR3 DNA: TGTGCCAGCAGCAGGAGTGCGGACACTGAAGCTTTCTTT. Translation: CASSRSADTEAFF. The gene calls are TRBV7-8 and TRBJ1-1; D is unresolved. This CDR3 has 13 residues. With 5 bases removed from V and 3 bases from J, the gap between germline ends came to 10 bases. CDR1 and CDR2 from the germline V gene are SGHVS and FQNEAQ.

The chain is built from TRBV27 and TRBJ2-5; weak D call: TRBD1 (7 bases). This CDR3 has 15 amino acids. Trimming cost V 3 bases and J 5 bases, with 16 bases left between them. Germline assignment: CDR1 MNHEY and CDR2 SMNVEV (reference sequence). CDR3 sequence reads: CASSFPRGARETQYF. The CDR3 coding sequence is TGTGCCAGCAGTTTTCCCAGGGGGGCCAGGGAGACCCAGTACTTC.

CDR3 sequence reads: CSASPEGGYTF. CDR3 DNA: TGCAGTGCTAGCCCCGAGGGTGGCTACACCTTC. V and J are TRBV20-1 and TRBJ1-2; D gene ambiguous. Germline-derived CDR1 and CDR2 are DFQATT and SNEGSKA (reference sequence). The CDR3 has 11 amino acids. The V and J ends lost 3 bases and 7 bases respectively, with 9 bases between them.